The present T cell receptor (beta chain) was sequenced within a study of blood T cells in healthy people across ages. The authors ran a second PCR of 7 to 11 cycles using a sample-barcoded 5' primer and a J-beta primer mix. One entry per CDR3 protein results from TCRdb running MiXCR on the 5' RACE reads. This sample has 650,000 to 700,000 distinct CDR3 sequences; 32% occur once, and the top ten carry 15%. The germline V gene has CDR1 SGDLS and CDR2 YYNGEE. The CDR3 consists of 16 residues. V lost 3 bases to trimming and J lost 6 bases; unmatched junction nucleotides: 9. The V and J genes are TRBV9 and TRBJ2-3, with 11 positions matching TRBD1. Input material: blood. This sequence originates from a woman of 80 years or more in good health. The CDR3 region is CASSEEGQGAGDTQYF. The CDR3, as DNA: TGTGCCAGCAGCGAAGAAGGACAGGGGGCAGGGGATACGCAGTATTTT.